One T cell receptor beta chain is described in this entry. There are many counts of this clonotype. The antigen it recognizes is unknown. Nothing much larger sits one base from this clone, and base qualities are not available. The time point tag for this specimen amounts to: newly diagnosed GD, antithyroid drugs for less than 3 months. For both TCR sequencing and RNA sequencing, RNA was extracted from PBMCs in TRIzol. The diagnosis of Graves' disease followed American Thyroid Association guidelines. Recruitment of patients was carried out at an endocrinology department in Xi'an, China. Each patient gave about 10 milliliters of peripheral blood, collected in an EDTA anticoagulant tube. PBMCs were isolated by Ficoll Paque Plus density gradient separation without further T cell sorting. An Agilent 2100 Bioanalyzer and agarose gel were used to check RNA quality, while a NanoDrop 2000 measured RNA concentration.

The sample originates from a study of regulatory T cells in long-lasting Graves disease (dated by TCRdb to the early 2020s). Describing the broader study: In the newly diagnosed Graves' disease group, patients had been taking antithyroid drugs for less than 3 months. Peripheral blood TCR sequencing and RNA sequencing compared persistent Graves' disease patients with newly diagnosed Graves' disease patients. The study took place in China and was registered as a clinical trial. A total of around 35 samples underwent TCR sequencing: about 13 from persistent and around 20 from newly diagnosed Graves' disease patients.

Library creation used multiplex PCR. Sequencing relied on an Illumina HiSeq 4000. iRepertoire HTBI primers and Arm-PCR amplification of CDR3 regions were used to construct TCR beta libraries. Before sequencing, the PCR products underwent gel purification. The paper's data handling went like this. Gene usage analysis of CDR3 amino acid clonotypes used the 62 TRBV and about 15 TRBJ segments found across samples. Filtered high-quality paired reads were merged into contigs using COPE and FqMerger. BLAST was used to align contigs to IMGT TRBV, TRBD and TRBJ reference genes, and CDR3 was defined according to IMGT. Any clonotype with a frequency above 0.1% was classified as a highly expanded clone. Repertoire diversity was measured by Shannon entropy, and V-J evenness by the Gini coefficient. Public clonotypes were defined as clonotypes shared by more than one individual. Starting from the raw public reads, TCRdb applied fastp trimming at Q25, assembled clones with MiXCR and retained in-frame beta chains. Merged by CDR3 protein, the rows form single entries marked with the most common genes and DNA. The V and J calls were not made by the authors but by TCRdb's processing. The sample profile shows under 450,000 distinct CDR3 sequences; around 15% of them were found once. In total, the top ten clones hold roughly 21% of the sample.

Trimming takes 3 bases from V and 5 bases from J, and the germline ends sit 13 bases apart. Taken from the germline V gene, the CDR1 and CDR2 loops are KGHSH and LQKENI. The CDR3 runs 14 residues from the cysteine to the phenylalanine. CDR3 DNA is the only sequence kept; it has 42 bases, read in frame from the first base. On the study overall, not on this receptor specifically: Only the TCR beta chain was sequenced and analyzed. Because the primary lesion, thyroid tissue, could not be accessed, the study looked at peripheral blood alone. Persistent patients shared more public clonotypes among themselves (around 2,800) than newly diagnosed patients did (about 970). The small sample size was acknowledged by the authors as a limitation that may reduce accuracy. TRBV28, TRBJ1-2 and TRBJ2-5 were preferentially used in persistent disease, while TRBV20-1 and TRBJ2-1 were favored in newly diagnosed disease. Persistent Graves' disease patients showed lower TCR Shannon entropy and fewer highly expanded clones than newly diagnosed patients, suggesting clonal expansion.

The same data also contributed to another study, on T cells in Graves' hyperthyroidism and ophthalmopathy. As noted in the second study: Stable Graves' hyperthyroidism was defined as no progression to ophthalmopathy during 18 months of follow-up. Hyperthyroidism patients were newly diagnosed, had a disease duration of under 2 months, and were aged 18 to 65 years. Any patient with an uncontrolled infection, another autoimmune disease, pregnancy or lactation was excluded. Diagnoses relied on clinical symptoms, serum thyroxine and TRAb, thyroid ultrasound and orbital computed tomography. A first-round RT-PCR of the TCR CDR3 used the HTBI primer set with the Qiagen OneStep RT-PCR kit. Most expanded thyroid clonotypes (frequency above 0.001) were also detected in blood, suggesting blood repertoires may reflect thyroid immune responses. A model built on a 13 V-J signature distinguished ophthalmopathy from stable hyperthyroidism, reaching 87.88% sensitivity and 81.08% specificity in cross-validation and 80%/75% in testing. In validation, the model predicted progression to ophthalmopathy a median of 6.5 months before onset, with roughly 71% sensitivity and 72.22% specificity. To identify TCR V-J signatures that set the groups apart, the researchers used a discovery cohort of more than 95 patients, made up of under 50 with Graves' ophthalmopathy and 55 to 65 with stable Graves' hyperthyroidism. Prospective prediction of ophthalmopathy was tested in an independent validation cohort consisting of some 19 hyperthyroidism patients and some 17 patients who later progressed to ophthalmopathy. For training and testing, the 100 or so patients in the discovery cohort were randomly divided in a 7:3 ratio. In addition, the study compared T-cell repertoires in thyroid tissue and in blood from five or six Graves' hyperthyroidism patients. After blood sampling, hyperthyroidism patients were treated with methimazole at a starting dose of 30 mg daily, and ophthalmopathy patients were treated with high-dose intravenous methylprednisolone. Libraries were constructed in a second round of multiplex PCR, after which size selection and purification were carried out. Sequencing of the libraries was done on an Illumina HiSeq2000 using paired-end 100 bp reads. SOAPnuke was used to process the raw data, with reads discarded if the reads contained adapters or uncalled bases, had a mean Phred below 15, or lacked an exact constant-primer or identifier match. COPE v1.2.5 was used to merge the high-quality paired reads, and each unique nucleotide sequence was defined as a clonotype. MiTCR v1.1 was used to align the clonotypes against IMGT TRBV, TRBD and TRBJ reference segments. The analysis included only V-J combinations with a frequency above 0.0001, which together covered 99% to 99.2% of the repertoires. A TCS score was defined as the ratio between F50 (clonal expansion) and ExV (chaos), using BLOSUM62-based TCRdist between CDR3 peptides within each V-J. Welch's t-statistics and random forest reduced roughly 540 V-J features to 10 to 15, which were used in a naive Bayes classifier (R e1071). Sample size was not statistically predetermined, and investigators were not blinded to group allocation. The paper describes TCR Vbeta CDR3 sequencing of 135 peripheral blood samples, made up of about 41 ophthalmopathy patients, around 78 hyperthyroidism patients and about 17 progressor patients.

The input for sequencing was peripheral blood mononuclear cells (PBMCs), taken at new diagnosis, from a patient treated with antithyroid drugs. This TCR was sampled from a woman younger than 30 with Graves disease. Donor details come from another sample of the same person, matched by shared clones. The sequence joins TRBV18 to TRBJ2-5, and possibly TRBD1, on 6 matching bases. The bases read TGTGCCAGCTCACCCAGGACAGCCATCGAGACCCAGTACTTC. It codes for CASSPRTAIETQYF.